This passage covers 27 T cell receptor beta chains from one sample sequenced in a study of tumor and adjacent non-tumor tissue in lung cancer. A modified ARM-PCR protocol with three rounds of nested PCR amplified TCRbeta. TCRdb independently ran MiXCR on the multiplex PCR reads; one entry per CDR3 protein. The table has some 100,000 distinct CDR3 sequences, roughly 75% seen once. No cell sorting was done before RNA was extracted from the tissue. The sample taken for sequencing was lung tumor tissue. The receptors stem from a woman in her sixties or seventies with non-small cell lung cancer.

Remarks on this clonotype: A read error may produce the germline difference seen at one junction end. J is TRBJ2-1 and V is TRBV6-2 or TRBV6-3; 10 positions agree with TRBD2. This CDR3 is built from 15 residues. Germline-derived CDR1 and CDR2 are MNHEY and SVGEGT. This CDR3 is CASNSPSGRNNEQFF. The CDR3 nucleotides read TGTGCTAGCAATTCCCCTAGCGGGAGAAACAATGAGCAGTTCTTC.

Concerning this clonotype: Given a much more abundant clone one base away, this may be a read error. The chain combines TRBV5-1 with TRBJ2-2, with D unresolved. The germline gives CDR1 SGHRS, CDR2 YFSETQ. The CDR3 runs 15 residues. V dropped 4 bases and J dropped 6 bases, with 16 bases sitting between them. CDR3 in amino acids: CASSMADGVAGELFF. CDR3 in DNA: TGCGCCAGCAGCATGGCAGATGGGGTGGCCGGGGAGCTGTTTTTT.

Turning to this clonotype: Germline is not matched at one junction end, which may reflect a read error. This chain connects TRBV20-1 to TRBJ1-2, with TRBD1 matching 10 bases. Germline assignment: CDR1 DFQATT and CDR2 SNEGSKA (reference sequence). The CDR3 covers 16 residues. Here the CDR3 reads CSVRIRDRGIMDGYTF. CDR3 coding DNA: TGCAGTGTTAGAATCCGGGACAGGGGAATAATGGATGGCTACACCTTC.

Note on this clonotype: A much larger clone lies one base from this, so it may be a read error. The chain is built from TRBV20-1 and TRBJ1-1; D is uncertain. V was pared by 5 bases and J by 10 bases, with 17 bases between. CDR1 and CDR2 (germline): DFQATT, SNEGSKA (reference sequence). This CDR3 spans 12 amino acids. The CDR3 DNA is TGCAGTGCTTATGACAACGGTACGCGAGCTTTCTTT. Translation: CSAYDNGTRAFF.

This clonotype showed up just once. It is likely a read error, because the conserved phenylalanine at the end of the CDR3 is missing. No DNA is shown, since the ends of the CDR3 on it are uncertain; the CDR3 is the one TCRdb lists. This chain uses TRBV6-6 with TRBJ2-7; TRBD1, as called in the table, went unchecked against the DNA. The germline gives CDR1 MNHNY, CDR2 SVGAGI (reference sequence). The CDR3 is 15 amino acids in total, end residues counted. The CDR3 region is CASSCQIGGDYEPYL.

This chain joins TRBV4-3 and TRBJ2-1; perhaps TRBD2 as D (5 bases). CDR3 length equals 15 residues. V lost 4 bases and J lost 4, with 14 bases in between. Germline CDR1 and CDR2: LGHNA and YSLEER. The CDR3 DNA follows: TGCGCCAGCAGCCGAGAGAGGGCGCCTTACAATGAGCAGTTCTTC. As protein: CASSRERAPYNEQFF.

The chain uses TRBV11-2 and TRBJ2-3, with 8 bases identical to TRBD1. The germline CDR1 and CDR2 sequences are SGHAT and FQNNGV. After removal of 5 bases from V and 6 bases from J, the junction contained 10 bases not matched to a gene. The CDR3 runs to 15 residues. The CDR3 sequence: CASSIVTGVTDTQYF. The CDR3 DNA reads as TGTGCCAGCAGCATAGTGACAGGGGTAACGGATACGCAGTATTTT.

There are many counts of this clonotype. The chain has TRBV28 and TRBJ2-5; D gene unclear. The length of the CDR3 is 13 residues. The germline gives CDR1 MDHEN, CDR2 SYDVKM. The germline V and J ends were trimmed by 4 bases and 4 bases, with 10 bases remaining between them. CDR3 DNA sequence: TGTGCCAGCAGTTCACACAGCGTAGAGACCCAGTACTTC. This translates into CASSSHSVETQYF.

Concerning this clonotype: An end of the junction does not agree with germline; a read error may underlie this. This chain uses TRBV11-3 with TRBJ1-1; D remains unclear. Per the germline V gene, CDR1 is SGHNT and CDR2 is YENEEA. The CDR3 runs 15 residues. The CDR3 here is CVSSLDSGRGTKAFF. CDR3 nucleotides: TGTGTCAGCAGTTTAGATTCGGGGAGAGGCACTAAAGCTTTCTTT.

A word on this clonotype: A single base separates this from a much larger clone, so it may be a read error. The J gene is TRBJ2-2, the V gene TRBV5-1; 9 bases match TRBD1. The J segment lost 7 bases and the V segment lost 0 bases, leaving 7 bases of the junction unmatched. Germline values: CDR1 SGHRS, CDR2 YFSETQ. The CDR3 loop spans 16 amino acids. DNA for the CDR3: TGCGCCAGCAGCTTGGAGATAAGGACAGGGGACGGGGAGCTGTTTTTT. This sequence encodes CASSLEIRTGDGELFF. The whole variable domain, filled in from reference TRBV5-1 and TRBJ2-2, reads KAGVTQTPRYLIKTRGQQVTLSCSPISGHRSVSWYQQTPGQGLQFLFEYFSETQRNKGNFPGRFSGRQFSNSRSEMNVSTLELGDSALYLCASSLEIRTGDGELFFGEGSRLTVL.

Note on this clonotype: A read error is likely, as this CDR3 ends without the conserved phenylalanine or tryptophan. CDR3 DNA sequence: TGTGCCAGCAGCCCGAGACAGGGCAAGGGTGAAAAACTGTTTGTT. It is translated as CASSPRQGKGEKLFV. The chain uses TRBV5-5 and TRBJ1-4; 7 bases are shared with TRBD1. There are 15 residues in the CDR3. Germline trimming cut 4 bases from V and 7 bases from J; bases unmatched to any gene: 10. Germline V CDR1 and CDR2: SGHKS, YYEKEE (reference sequence).

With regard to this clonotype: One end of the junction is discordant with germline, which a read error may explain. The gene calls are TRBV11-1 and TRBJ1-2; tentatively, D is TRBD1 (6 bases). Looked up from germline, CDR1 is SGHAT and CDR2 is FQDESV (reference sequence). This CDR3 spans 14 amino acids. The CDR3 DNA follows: TGTGCCAGCAGCTCACAGGGCCCGCACTATGGTTACATCTTC. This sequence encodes CASSSQGPHYGYIF.

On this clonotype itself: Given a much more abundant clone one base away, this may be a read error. CDR3 coding DNA: TGCGCCAGCAGCCAAGAGAGGACCTACGAGCAGTACTTC. Translated, it gives CASSQERTYEQYF. The rearrangement uses TRBV4-3 and TRBJ2-7; unclear D gene. Germline V gene data show CDR1 as LGHNA and CDR2 as YSLEER. V lost 0 bases and J 2 bases, leaving 5 bases between the germline ends. This CDR3 is built from 13 residues.

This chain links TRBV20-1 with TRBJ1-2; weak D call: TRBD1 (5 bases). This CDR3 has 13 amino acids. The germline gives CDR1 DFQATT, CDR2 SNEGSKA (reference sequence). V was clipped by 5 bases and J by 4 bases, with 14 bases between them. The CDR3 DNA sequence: TGCAGTGCTGGTGCAGGGTGGATCTATGGCTACACCTTC. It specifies CSAGAGWIYGYTF.

CDR3 DNA: TGTGCCAGCAGTTACAGGGGGAACACTGAGTCTTTCTTT. As protein: CASSYRGNTESFF. The V gene is TRBV6-2 or TRBV6-3, the J gene TRBJ1-1, with a weak D call TRBD1 (6 bases). The CDR3 runs 13 residues. In germline, CDR1 is MNHEY, CDR2 SVGEGT. V shed 2 bases and J shed 12 bases, with 16 bases lying between them.

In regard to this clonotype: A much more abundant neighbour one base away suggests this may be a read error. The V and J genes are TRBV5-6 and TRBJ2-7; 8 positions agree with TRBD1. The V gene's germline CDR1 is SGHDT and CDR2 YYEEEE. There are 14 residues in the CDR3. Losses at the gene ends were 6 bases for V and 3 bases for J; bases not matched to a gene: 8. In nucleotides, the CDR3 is TGTGCCAGCAACCCCGGACAGGGATACTACGAGCAGTACTTC. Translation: CASNPGQGYYEQYF.

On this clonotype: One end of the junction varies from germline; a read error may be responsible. The CDR3 DNA reads TGTGTCAGCAGCGACAGGACAGTGGGGGTTAACTATGGCTACACCTTC. It is translated as CVSSDRTVGVNYGYTF. The chain employs TRBV11-1 and TRBJ1-2; D perhaps matches TRBD1 (6 bases). In germline, CDR1 is SGHAT, CDR2 FQDESV (reference sequence). The CDR3 consists of 16 residues.

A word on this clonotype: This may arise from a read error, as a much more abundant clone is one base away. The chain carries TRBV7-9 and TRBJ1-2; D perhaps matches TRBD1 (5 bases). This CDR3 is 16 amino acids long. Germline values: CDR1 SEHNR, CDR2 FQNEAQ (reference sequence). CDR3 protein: CASSLLRGARDYDYTF. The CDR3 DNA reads TGTGCCAGCAGCTTATTAAGAGGGGCGCGGGACTATGACTACACCTTC.

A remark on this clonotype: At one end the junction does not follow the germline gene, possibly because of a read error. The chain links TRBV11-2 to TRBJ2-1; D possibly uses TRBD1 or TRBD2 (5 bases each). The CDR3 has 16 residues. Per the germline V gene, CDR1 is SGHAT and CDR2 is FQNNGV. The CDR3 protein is CPSSPLRGAAYNDQFF. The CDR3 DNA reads TGTCCCAGTAGCCCTCTTCGAGGGGCGGCCTACAATGACCAGTTCTTC.

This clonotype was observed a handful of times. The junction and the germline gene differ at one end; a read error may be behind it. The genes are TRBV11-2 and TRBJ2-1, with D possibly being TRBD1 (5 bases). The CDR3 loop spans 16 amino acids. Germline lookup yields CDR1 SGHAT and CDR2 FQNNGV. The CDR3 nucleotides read TGTACCAGCAGCTCCTCAGGGTTGAGGTCCTATAATGAGCAGTTCTTC. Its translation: CTSSSSGLRSYNEQFF.

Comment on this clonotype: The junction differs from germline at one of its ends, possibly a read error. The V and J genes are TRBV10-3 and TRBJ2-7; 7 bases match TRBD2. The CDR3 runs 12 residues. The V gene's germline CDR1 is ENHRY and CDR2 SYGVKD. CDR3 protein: CAISGGDYKQHF. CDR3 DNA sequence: TGTGCCATCAGTGGGGGGGACTACAAGCAGCACTTC.

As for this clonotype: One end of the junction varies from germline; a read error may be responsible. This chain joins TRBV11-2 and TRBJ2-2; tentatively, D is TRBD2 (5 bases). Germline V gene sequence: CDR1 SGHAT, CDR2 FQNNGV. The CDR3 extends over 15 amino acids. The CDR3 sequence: CANSLESGNTGELFF. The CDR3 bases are TGTGCCAACAGCTTAGAGTCCGGGAACACCGGGGAGCTGTTCTTT.

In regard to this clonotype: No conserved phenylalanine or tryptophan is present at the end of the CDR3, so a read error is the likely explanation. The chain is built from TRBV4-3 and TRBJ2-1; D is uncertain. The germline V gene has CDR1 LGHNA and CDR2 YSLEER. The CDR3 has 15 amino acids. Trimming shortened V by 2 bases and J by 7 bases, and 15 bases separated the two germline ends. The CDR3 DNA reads TGCGCCAGCAGCCAAAGGTTTCAAGCCTGGAATGAGCAGTTCTTA. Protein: CASSQRFQAWNEQFL.

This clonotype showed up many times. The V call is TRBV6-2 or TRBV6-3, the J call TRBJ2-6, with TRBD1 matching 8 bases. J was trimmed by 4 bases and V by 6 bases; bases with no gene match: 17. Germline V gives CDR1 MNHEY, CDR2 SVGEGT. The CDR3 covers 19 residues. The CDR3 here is CASRTTTGEVQSGANVLTF. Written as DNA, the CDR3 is TGTGCCAGCAGAACCACGACAGGGGAAGTTCAGTCAGGGGCCAACGTCCTGACTTTC.

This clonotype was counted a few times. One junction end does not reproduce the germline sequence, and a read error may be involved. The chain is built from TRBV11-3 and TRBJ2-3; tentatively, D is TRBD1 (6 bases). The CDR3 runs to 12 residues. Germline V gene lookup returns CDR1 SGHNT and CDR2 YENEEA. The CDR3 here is CASSFWTDTQCF. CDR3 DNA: TGTGCTAGCAGCTTCTGGACAGATACGCAGTGTTTT.

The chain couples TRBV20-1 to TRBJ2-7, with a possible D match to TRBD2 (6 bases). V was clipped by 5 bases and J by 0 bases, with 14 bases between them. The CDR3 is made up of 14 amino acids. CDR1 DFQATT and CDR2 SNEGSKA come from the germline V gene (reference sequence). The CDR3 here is CSAAAGMSSYEQYF. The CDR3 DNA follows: TGCAGTGCTGCCGCGGGGATGAGCTCCTACGAGCAGTACTTC.

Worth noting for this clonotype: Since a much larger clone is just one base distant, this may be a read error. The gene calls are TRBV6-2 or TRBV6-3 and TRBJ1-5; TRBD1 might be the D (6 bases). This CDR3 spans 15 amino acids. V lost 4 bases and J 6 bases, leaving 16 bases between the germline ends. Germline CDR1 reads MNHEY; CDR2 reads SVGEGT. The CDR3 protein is CASSSPRGRGQPQHF. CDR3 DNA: TGTGCCAGCAGTTCCCCACGGGGCAGGGGTCAGCCCCAGCATTTT.